The 20 T cell receptor beta chains in this list originate from one sample, sequenced in a study of beta chain features in type 1 diabetes. The study, taken as a whole, reports: Shortening that was moderate but significant affected the TCRB CDR3s of Type 1 diabetes patients in all four CD4+ subsets.

What was sequenced were expressed TCRB transcripts, since all of the isolated RNA had been reverse transcribed. Here immunoSEQ multiplex PCR was the method, and the copy in TCRdb shows in-frame clones only, minus some. The table has around 180,000 clones, around 7.9% seen once. Their cognate antigens are unknown. The sequenced material came from central memory CD4+ T cells from blood. Receptors originate from a man aged 18-30 years with type 1 diabetes.

This clone was observed many times. The chain uses TRBV29-1 and TRBJ2-4; tentatively, D is TRBD2 (5 bases). There are 12 residues in the CDR3. Germline V lookup: CDR1 SQVTM, CDR2 ANQGSEA. Trimming left V 6 bases short and J 8 bases short, with 14 bases between. Written as DNA, the CDR3 is TGCAGCGTAGGGAGCACTCGTGACATTCAGTACTTC. Protein sequence: CSVGSTRDIQYF.

This clone has more than one count but fewer than ten. The chain joins TRBV28 to TRBJ2-3, with D tentatively TRBD1 (6 bases). Per germline, CDR1 MDHEN and CDR2 SYDVKM. V was cut by 4 bases and J by 3 bases, with 14 bases left in between. The CDR3 runs to 15 residues. CDR3 protein: CASSSPGQGTDTQYF. The CDR3 bases are TGTGCCAGCAGTTCCCCTGGGCAGGGGACAGATACGCAGTATTTT.

V gene TRBV7-2 combines with J gene TRBJ2-5, with TRBD1 matching over 10 bases. CDR3 size: 15 residues. Losses at the gene ends were 0 bases for V and 6 bases for J; bases not matched to a gene: 4. Germline-derived CDR1 and CDR2 are SGHTA and FQGNSA. The CDR3 protein is CASSLAGDRGKTQYF. As DNA, the CDR3 is TGTGCCAGCAGCTTAGCAGGGGACAGGGGAAAGACCCAGTACTTC.

This sequence joins TRBV6-6 and TRBJ2-7; D is possibly TRBD2 (6 bases). Germline assignment: CDR1 MNHNY and CDR2 SVGAGI (reference sequence). There are 16 residues in the CDR3. The ends were cut back, 5 bases at V and 2 bases at J, with 19 bases in the middle. The CDR3 region has the DNA TGTGCCAGCAGTAAAGGGCTAGCGTCCCTGACCTACGAGCAGTACTTC. It translates to CASSKGLASLTYEQYF.

CDR3 region: CASSFPGLMETQYF. For the CDR3, the DNA is TGTGCCAGCAGCTTCCCGGGACTCATGGAGACCCAGTACTTC. The rearrangement joins TRBV5-4 to TRBJ2-5; tentative D call: TRBD2 (6 bases). CDR3 length: 14 residues. Germline lookup yields CDR1 SGHNT and CDR2 YYREEE (reference sequence). Trimming left V 2 bases short and J 5 bases short, with 13 bases between.

V and J are TRBV27 and TRBJ2-7, with D tentatively TRBD2 (6 bases). Trimming removed 0 bases from V and 3 bases from J, with 15 bases in between. CDR1 MNHEY and CDR2 SMNVEV come from the germline V gene (reference sequence). The CDR3 consists of 16 residues. The CDR3 DNA is TGTGCCAGCAGTTTATCCCCAGGGAGGAGGGACTACGAGCAGTACTTC. Its translation: CASSLSPGRRDYEQYF.

By frequency in the sample, this clone is medium-sized (0.01 to 0.1%). The sample has other DNA sequences that encode this CDR3 too. The chain uses TRBV9 and TRBJ2-5; 9 bases are a match to TRBD1. Per germline, CDR1 SGDLS and CDR2 YYNGEE. CDR3 length equals 13 residues. After removal of 2 bases from V and 5 bases from J, the junction contained 1 base not matched to a gene. The CDR3 nucleotides are TGTGCCAGCAGCGTCGACAGGGGGGAGACCCAGTACTTC. This codes for CASSVDRGETQYF.

The chain has TRBV5-4 and TRBJ2-1, with 16 bases aligning to TRBD2. This CDR3 region has 18 residues. J was trimmed by 1 base and V by 3 bases; bases with no gene match: 4. Germline assignment: CDR1 SGHNT and CDR2 YYREEE (reference sequence). The CDR3 is CASSYPGLAGGSYNEQFF. CDR3 sequence (DNA): TGTGCCAGCAGCTATCCGGGACTAGCGGGGGGGTCCTACAATGAGCAGTTCTTC. The full variable domain, completed using reference TRBV5-4 and TRBJ2-1, is ETGVTQSPTHLIKTRGQQVTLRCSSQSGHNTVSWYQQALGQGPQFIFQYYREEENGRGNFPPRFSGLQFPNYSSELNVNALELDDSALYLCASSYPGLAGGSYNEQFFGPGTRLTVL.

This clone was observed a few times. The rearrangement links TRBV7-2 to TRBJ2-6; TRBD2 agrees at 7 bases. The CDR3 sequence is 18 residues long. V lost 3 bases, J lost 3 bases, and 11 bases stayed unmatched. Germline V CDR1 and CDR2: SGHTA, FQGNSA. CDR3: CASSFSGLPGFGANVLTF. CDR3 sequence (DNA): TGTGCCAGCAGCTTTAGCGGGCTGCCCGGTTTTGGGGCCAACGTCCTGACTTTC.

Here the CDR3 DNA reads TGTGCCAGCAGTCAGGGTTTCCATGGCTACACCTTC. This gives the protein CASSQGFHGYTF. V and J are TRBV28 and TRBJ1-2; D possibly corresponds to TRBD1 (5 bases). V was clipped by 5 bases and J by 6 bases, with 10 bases between them. The CDR3 runs 12 residues. Per the germline V gene, CDR1 is MDHEN and CDR2 is SYDVKM.

The table lists this clone with many counts. This chain connects TRBV29-1 to TRBJ1-1; D not resolved. The V gene's germline CDR1 is SQVTM and CDR2 ANQGSEA. There are 13 residues in the CDR3. Trimming cost V 3 bases and J 0 bases, with 8 bases left between them. The CDR3 spells CSVDQAMNTEAFF. The CDR3 coding sequence is TGCAGCGTTGATCAGGCCATGAACACTGAAGCTTTCTTT.

J is TRBJ2-3 and V is TRBV18; D is uncertain. V lost 3 bases and J lost 2, with 15 bases in between. Germline V lookup: CDR1 KGHSH, CDR2 LQKENI. This CDR3 has 16 amino acids. CDR3 coding DNA: TGTGCCAGCTCACCCCGCCAGACATCGTCCACAGATACGCAGTATTTT. As protein: CASSPRQTSSTDTQYF.

V is TRBV2 and J is TRBJ2-1; a weak D match, TRBD2 (5 bases). The CDR3 length is 14 residues. Germline assignment: CDR1 SNHLY and CDR2 FYNNEI. V was clipped by 4 bases and J by 6 bases, with 13 bases between them. This chain's CDR3 is CASSVGVWRNEQFF. The DNA of the CDR3 is TGTGCCAGCAGTGTGGGAGTATGGCGCAATGAGCAGTTCTTC.

CDR3 region: CASTLSPGQGNGYTF. The CDR3 DNA is TGCGCCAGCACCTTATCACCGGGACAGGGAAATGGCTACACCTTC. This chain joins TRBV5-1 and TRBJ1-2; the match to TRBD1 covers 9 bases. With 6 bases clipped from V and 6 bases from J, the junction kept 12 bases outside the gene matches. Germline lookup yields CDR1 SGHRS and CDR2 YFSETQ. The CDR3 length is 15 residues.

This rearrangement joins TRBV10-3 to TRBJ2-7; 8 positions agree with TRBD1. This CDR3 has 14 residues. Germline-derived CDR1 and CDR2 are ENHRY and SYGVKD. V shed 8 bases and J 5 bases; nucleotides not matched to a gene: 11. The CDR3 sequence is CAIRWQGAIDEQYF. The CDR3 coding sequence is TGTGCCATCCGGTGGCAGGGGGCGATCGACGAGCAGTACTTC.

The chain uses TRBV28 and TRBJ1-3; D is undetermined. The CDR3 covers 13 residues. Trimming took off 10 bases at V and 0 bases at J, with 10 bases between the two ends. Germline V gene lookup returns CDR1 MDHEN and CDR2 SYDVKM. The CDR3 nucleotides are TGTGCCACCACGCCGAGCTCTGGAAACACCATATATTTT. Translation gives CATTPSSGNTIYF.

This clone was detected a few times. This rearrangement joins TRBV28 to TRBJ1-1; 9 bases fit TRBD1. The V gene's germline CDR1 is MDHEN and CDR2 SYDVKM. The CDR3 extends over 17 amino acids. The ends lost 1 base at V and 11 bases at J; junction bases unmatched: 17. The CDR3 spells CASSLYPGTGLPTLAFF. The CDR3 region has the DNA TGTGCCAGCAGTTTATATCCCGGGACAGGGCTTCCCACTTTGGCTTTCTTT.

This clone was seen a handful of times. The chain is built from TRBV19 and TRBJ2-3; TRBD2 is a possible D gene (5 bases). From germline, CDR1 is LNHDA and CDR2 SQIVND (reference sequence). Trimming took 5 bases from V and 0 from J, leaving 9 bases between them. The CDR3 runs to 14 residues. The CDR3 region has the DNA TGTGCCAGTAGTCCTCGGGAAAGCACAGATACGCAGTATTTT. Its translation is CASSPRESTDTQYF.

The chain has TRBV9 and TRBJ1-2; D is perhaps TRBD1 (5 bases). The V gene lost 4 bases and the J gene lost 4 bases, with 17 bases spanning the gap. Germline V gene data show CDR1 as SGDLS and CDR2 as YYNGEE. This CDR3 has 15 amino acids. The CDR3 sequence: CASSQDLTASYGYTF. In DNA, the CDR3 is TGTGCCAGCAGCCAAGATTTGACAGCAAGCTATGGCTACACCTTC.

This clone was observed a few times. V and J are TRBV5-4 and TRBJ2-4; 10 positions match TRBD1. V dropped 1 base and J dropped 7; count of bases not matched to a gene: 5. The CDR3 is 15 amino acids. Germline V gene lookup returns CDR1 SGHNT and CDR2 YYREEE (reference sequence). The CDR3 region has the DNA TGTGCCAGCAGCTTGAGGGACAGGGGCCCGAACATTCAGTACTTC. The encoded protein is CASSLRDRGPNIQYF.